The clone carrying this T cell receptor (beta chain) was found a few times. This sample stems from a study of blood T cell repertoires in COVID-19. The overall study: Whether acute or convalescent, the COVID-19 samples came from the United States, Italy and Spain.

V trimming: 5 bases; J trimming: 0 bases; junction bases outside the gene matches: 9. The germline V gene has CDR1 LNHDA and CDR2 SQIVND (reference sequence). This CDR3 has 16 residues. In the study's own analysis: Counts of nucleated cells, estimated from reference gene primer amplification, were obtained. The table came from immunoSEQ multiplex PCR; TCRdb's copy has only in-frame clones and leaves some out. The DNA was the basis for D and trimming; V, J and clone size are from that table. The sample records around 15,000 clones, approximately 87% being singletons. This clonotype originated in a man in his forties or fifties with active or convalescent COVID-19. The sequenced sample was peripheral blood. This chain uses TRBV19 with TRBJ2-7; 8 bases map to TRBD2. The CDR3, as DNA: TGTGCCAGTAGTCGACGCCTCGGGGGGGACTCCTACGAGCAGTACTTC. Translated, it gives CASSRRLGGDSYEQYF.